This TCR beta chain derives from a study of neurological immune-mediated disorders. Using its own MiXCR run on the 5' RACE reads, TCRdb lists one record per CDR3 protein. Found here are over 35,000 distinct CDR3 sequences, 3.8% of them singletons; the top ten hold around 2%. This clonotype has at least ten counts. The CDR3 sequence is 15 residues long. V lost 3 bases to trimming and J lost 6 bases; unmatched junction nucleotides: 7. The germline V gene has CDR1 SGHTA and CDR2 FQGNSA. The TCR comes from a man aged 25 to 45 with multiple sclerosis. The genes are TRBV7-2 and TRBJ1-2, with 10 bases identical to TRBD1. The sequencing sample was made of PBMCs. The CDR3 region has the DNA TGTGCCAGCAGCTTTTCTACCGGGACAGGGGATGGCTACACCTTC. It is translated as CASSFSTGTGDGYTF.